This T cell receptor beta chain comes out of a study of response to subunit inactivated influenza vaccine. Each CDR3 protein is one row after TCRdb ran MiXCR on the RT-PCR reads. The sample includes about 180,000 distinct CDR3 sequences, about a tenth of them seen just once. This CDR3 spans 15 amino acids. The junction had 8 bases not matched to a gene; V was cut back by 4 bases and J by 2 bases. From germline, CDR1 is SQVTM and CDR2 ANQGSEA. This clonotype was seen many times. The V call is TRBV29-1, the J call TRBJ2-3; 8 bases match TRBD2. The material was non-naive T cells sorted from PBMCs, obtained on the day of vaccination. The TCR comes from a man aged 50-59 years who received an inactivated influenza vaccine. The CDR3, as DNA: TGCAGCGTTGCGGTGAGCGGGGGTTCCACAGATACGCAGTATTTT. Amino acid sequence: CSVAVSGGSTDTQYF.